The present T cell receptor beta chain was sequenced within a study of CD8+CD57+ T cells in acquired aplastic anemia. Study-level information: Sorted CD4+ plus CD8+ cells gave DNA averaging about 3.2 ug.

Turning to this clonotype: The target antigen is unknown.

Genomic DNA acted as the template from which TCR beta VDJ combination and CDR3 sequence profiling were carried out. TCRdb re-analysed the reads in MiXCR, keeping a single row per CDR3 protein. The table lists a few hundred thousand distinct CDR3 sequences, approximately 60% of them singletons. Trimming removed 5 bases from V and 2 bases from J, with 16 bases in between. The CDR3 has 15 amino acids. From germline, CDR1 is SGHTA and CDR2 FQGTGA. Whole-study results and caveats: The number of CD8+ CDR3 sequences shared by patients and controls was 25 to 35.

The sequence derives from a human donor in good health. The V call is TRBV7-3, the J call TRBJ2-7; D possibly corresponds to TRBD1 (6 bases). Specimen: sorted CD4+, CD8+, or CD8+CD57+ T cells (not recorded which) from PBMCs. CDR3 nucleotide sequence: TGTGCCAGCAGCGCCAATACAGGGAAGGCCTACGAGCAGTACTTC. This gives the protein CASSANTGKAYEQYF.